This T cell receptor (beta chain) was documented in a study of T cell changes during pregnancy in multiple sclerosis. This CDR3 has 13 residues. V gave up 0 bases and J gave up 9 bases, with 10 bases separating them. Germline values: CDR1 MRHNA, CDR2 SNTAGT. The data were produced by immunoSEQ multiplex PCR, yet TCRdb's version contains in-frame clones alone and is incomplete. The sample holds approximately 80,000 clones, around 93% seen once. The table lists this clone with a few counts. The chain links TRBV6-4 to TRBJ2-3; perhaps TRBD1 as D (6 bases). This material consisted of PBMCs, taken in the first trimester of pregnancy. The receptor was isolated from a female donor in good health, serving as a control in a pregnancy study. Some clones in this sample may be carry-over from other donors' samples. DNA for the CDR3: TGTGCCAGCAGTGACTCGGTCAGGGGCACGCAGTATTTT. Translated, it gives CASSDSVRGTQYF.